Following are 19 T cell receptor beta chains from one sample sequenced in a study of T cell repertoires in aging, cancer and after chemotherapy. A mixed TRB-A/B primer pool amplified rearranged TRB by multiplex touch-down PCR. TCRdb re-derived calls from the multiplex PCR reads in MiXCR, one entry per CDR3 protein. The sample holds about 1,200 distinct CDR3 sequences, roughly 28% seen once. TCR beta rearrangements were amplified from peripheral blood genomic DNA. The sample comprised blood. Source of these receptors: a human donor with a solid tumor.

This clonotype was detected a few times. V gene TRBV12-3 or TRBV12-4 combines with J gene TRBJ1-1; D gene ambiguous. V gave up 3 bases and J gave up 1 base, with 12 bases separating them. The CDR3 is 15 residues long. CDR3 sequence reads: CASSLVGMGNTEAFF. CDR3 coding DNA: TGTGCCAGCAGTTTGGTAGGCATGGGGAACACTGAAGCTTTCTTT.

This clonotype is large in the sample. This CDR3 reads CASRGGEFGSGANVLTF. The CDR3 region has the DNA TGTGCCAGTAGAGGGGGGGAATTCGGCTCTGGGGCCAACGTCCTGACTTTC. The chain joins TRBV19 to TRBJ2-6, with D perhaps TRBD2 (7 bases). CDR3 length: 17 residues. Trimming shortened V by 6 bases and J by 0 bases, and 15 bases separated the two germline ends. Germline V CDR1 and CDR2: LNHDA, SQIVND (reference sequence).

Points on this clonotype: A much larger clone lies a single base off, so this may be a read error. The genes are TRBV6-6 and TRBJ2-2; tentatively, D is TRBD1 or TRBD2 (5 bases each). CDR3 size: 13 residues. CDR1 and CDR2 (germline): MNHNY, SVGAGI (reference sequence). The CDR3 spells CAISEGETGELFF. The CDR3 coding sequence is TGTGCCATCAGTGAAGGGGAGACAGGGGAGCTGTTTTTT.

A few counts support this clonotype. The chain recombines TRBV20-1 with TRBJ2-3, with 7 bases that match TRBD1. V dropped 5 bases and J dropped 3; count of bases not matched to a gene: 11. The CDR3 is made up of 15 amino acids. In germline, CDR1 is DFQATT, CDR2 SNEGSKA (reference sequence). The CDR3 region has the DNA TGCAGTGCTTCTAAACAGGGGTTGAGTACAGATACGCAGTATTTT. Its translation: CSASKQGLSTDTQYF.

The DNA of the CDR3 is TGCAGTGCGCAGGGGGCAGGGGGCGACTATGGCTACACCTTC. Translated: CSAQGAGGDYGYTF. This chain uses TRBV20-1 with TRBJ1-2, with 8 bases identical to TRBD1. Unmatched junction bases numbered 9, after V lost 6 bases and J lost 3 bases. From germline, CDR1 is DFQATT and CDR2 SNEGSKA (reference sequence). The CDR3 covers 14 residues.

This clonotype has more than one count but fewer than ten. The chain employs TRBV7-2 and TRBJ2-3; 10 bases align to TRBD2. Germline V gene lookup returns CDR1 SGHTA and CDR2 FQGNSA. V gave up 4 bases and J gave up 1 base; unmatched junction bases: 14. This CDR3 comprises 19 residues. The CDR3 spells CASSSQWGSGGARTDTQYF. The CDR3 DNA is TGTGCCAGCAGCTCGCAATGGGGCAGCGGGGGGGCGCGCACAGATACGCAGTATTTT. Complete variable domain (other parts from reference TRBV7-2 and TRBJ2-3): GAGVSQSPSNKVTEKGKDVELRCDPISGHTALYWYRQSLGQGLEFLIYFQGNSAPDKSGLPSDRFSAERTGGSVSTLTIQRTQQEDSAVYLCASSSQWGSGGARTDTQYFGPGTRLTVL.

Judged by abundance, this clonotype is large. The rearrangement links TRBV6-2 or TRBV6-3 to TRBJ2-5; 9 positions agree with TRBD1. CDR1 is MNHEY and CDR2 is SVGEGT in the germline V gene. CDR3 length equals 15 residues. V lost 4 bases and J lost 3; bases outside the gene matches: 6. The CDR3 DNA is TGTGCCAGCAGTTGGGACAGGGTGCCCAAAGAGACCCAGTACTTC. Translating gives CASSWDRVPKETQYF.

This clonotype turned up a few times. The chain is built from TRBV6-4 and TRBJ2-3; D is perhaps TRBD1 (7 bases). V was shortened by 4 bases and J by 3 bases, with 14 bases between the two germline ends. The germline V gene encodes CDR1 MRHNA and CDR2 SNTAGT. CDR3 length: 15 amino acids. The CDR3: CASSGGTAETDTQYF. DNA of the CDR3: TGTGCCAGCAGTGGCGGGACAGCGGAAACAGATACGCAGTATTTT.

This clonotype has only a few counts. This rearrangement joins TRBV7-9 to TRBJ2-1; 14 nucleotides align to TRBD2. The CDR3 covers 15 residues. Germline V gives CDR1 SEHNR, CDR2 FQNEAQ (reference sequence). Trimming at V came to 5 bases and at J to 8 bases, leaving 5 bases not matched to a gene. CDR3 nucleotide sequence: TGTGCCAGCAGCACGACTAGCGGGGGGGCCTATGAGCAGTTCTTC. This encodes CASSTTSGGAYEQFF. Together with reference TRBV7-9 and TRBJ2-1, the CDR3 gives the full variable domain: DTGVSQNPRHKITKRGQNVTFRCDPISEHNRLYWYRQTLGQGPEFLTYFQNEAQLEKSRLLSDRFSAERPKGSFSTLEIQRTEQGDSAMYLCASSTTSGGAYEQFFGPGTRLTVL.

This clonotype came up a few times. This chain connects TRBV4-2 to TRBJ2-5; 8 bases are a match to TRBD2. CDR1 and CDR2 (germline): LGHNA, YNFKEQ. V lost 2 bases and J lost 1; bases outside the gene matches: 18. The CDR3 spans 20 residues. The CDR3 here is CASSQPPSGYSGGAQETQYF. Written as DNA, the CDR3 is TGTGCCAGCAGCCAACCCCCTTCTGGTTATTCCGGGGGGGCCCAAGAGACCCAGTACTTC.

This clonotype is termed large (0.1 to 1%). The V gene is TRBV6-5, the J gene TRBJ2-7; D may correspond to TRBD1 or TRBD2 (5 bases each). Germline V gene sequence: CDR1 MNHEY, CDR2 SVGAGI. The CDR3 extends over 15 amino acids. Deletions cut 6 bases from V and 4 bases from J, with 19 bases between. In DNA, the CDR3 is TGTGCCAGCAGCCCAGACCCGGGGCGGGTGTACGAGCAGTACTTC. It translates to CASSPDPGRVYEQYF.

The chain combines TRBV18 with TRBJ2-7; D is undetermined. There are 14 residues in the CDR3. The germline V gene has CDR1 KGHSH and CDR2 LQKENI. Trimming took off 2 bases at V and 6 bases at J, with 14 bases between the two ends. CDR3 DNA: TGTGCCAGCTCACCAGGCCTGCTTGTAGGCGAGCAGTACTTC. The encoded protein is CASSPGLLVGEQYF.

This clonotype counts as medium-sized. V usage is TRBV11-3 and J usage is TRBJ1-1; D uncertain. This CDR3 comprises 12 residues. Between the trimmed V and J ends, which lost 5 bases and 5 bases, there was a span of 9 bases. From germline, CDR1 is SGHNT and CDR2 YENEEA. CDR3: CASSPRETEAFF. The CDR3 DNA sequence: TGTGCCAGCAGCCCGAGAGAAACTGAAGCTTTCTTT.

DNA of the CDR3: TGTGCCAGTAGTATTGAAAAGGGGGCGGGGGCAGATACGCAGTATTTT. It specifies CASSIEKGAGADTQYF. The V call is TRBV19, the J call TRBJ2-3; the D call may be TRBD1 or TRBD2 (7 bases each). Germline V gene data show CDR1 as LNHDA and CDR2 as SQIVND (reference sequence). The V end lost 3 bases, the J end lost 4 bases, and 17 bases lay between the germline ends. There are 16 residues in the CDR3.

Turning to this clonotype: This may stem from a read error, because a much larger clone lies one nucleotide away. The gene calls are TRBV19 and TRBJ1-2; 8 bases agree with TRBD1. The CDR3 runs to 14 residues. Germline assignment: CDR1 LNHDA and CDR2 SQIVND (reference sequence). CDR3 nucleotides: TGTGCCAGTAGTGCCAGGGGGCGTAACTATGACTACACCTTC. Translated, it gives CASSARGRNYDYTF.

The sample holds a few counts of this clonotype. The rearrangement links TRBV13 to TRBJ1-2; TRBD1 is a possible D gene (6 bases). V lost 4 bases and J lost 8, with 20 bases in between. CDR1 PRHDT and CDR2 FYEKMQ come from the germline V gene (reference sequence). The CDR3 is made up of 15 amino acids. CDR3 in DNA: TGTGCCAGCAGCTACCAACCAGACAGGAACGACGGCTACACCTTC. It specifies CASSYQPDRNDGYTF. Variable domain in full (rest from reference TRBV13 and TRBJ1-2): AAGVIQSPRHLIKEKRETATLKCYPIPRHDTVYWYQQGPGQDPQFLISFYEKMQSDKGSIPDRFSAQQFSDYHSELNMSSLELGDSALYFCASSYQPDRNDGYTFGSGTRLTVV.

This clonotype is labeled as large. This chain uses TRBV11-3 with TRBJ2-7; TRBD1 matches 8 bases. The CDR3 has 15 residues. Trimming took 4 bases from V and 0 from J; bases not matched to a gene: 5. Germline V lookup: CDR1 SGHNT, CDR2 YENEEA. CDR3 sequence (DNA): TGTGCCAGCAGCTCCGGACAGGGCCTCTCCTACGAGCAGTACTTC. The encoded protein is CASSSGQGLSYEQYF.

The chain carries TRBV7-9 and TRBJ2-6, with 8 bases lining up with TRBD1. Germline CDR1 and CDR2: SEHNR and FQNEAQ (reference sequence). Losses at the gene ends were 6 bases for V and 4 bases for J; bases not matched to a gene: 5. The CDR3 is 15 residues long. CDR3 DNA sequence: TGTGCCAGCAGAGGACAGGGTTTGGGGGCCAACGTCCTGACTTTC. Translation: CASRGQGLGANVLTF.

This clonotype is medium-sized by share. The V call is TRBV19, the J call TRBJ2-2; TRBD1 might be the D (6 bases). CDR3 length: 15 amino acids. The V gene lost 4 bases and the J gene lost 3 bases, with 12 bases spanning the gap. The germline V gene encodes CDR1 LNHDA and CDR2 SQIVND (reference sequence). CDR3 loop: CASSRNRVDTGELFF. DNA for the CDR3: TGTGCCAGTAGTAGAAACAGGGTAGACACCGGGGAGCTGTTTTTT.